These T cell receptor beta chains were read from a single sample in a study of shared clonotypes between healthy human individuals. Profiled with immunoSEQ multiplex PCR; TCRdb holds only in-frame clones, not every one. This sample has about 490,000 clones, with 70% to 80% found just once. The sequencing input was PBMCs. Every receptor here comes from a woman in her forties in good health. Some clones in this sample may be carry-over from other donors' samples. Each CDR3 is given with its conserved first and last residue. The order of the fields is clone size, J gene, V gene, D gene, CDR3 DNA, CDR3 protein. D genes are given only for firm matches. Rows may omit the clone size; those that give it use once, few, many or a size class.

- | TRBJ2-1 | TRBV28 | - | TGTGCCAGCAGTGACAGGAGGAATGAGCAGTTCTTC | CASSDRRNEQFF
- | TRBJ2-7 | TRBV9 | - | TGTGCCAGCAGCGTATCCGGGGAGGGGGCCTACGAGCAGTACTTC | CASSVSGEGAYEQYF
- | TRBJ2-3 | TRBV28 | - | TGTGCCAGCCACACCCCGAGGGCAGATACGCAGTATTTT | CASHTPRADTQYF
- | TRBJ2-7 | TRBV4-3 | TRBD2 | TGCGCCAGCAGCCAAGGACTAGCGGGAGCGTACGAGCAGTACTTC | CASSQGLAGAYEQYF
- | TRBJ2-5 | TRBV4-1 | - | TGCGCCAGCAGTCGGACAGTCCAAGAGACCCAGTACTTC | CASSRTVQETQYF
- | TRBJ2-5 | TRBV18 | - | TGTGCCAGCTCTCTAGCCCCTCAAGAGACCCAGTACTTC | CASSLAPQETQYF
- | TRBJ2-7 | TRBV7-2 | TRBD1 | TGTGCCAGCACTTTAGACCTAGGGGGCCCTTACGAGCAGTACTTC | CASTLDLGGPYEQYF
- | TRBJ1-2 | TRBV10-2 | - | TGCGCCAGCAGGGCCTCCCAGATCTATGGCTACACCTTC | CASRASQIYGYTF
once | TRBJ2-6 | TRBV7-8 | - | TGTGCCAGCAGCTTATCGGGTGGGGCCAACGTCCTGACTTTC | CASSLSGGANVLTF
- | TRBJ1-2 | TRBV13 | - | TGTGCCAGCACCCAGGGAGGAGGGAACTATGGCTACACCTTC | CASTQGGGNYGYTF
few | TRBJ1-4 | TRBV5-1 | - | TGCGCCAGCAGCGGGGCCCACGGAGAAAAACTGTTTTTT | CASSGAHGEKLFF
- | TRBJ2-1 | TRBV7-9 | - | TGTGCCAGCAGCTTAGGGGTCTTC | CASSLGVF
- | TRBJ2-1 | TRBV2 | - | TGTGCCAGCAGTGTAGGTCAGACCTCATACAATGAGCAGTTCTTC | CASSVGQTSYNEQFF
few | TRBJ1-5 | TRBV2 | - | TGTGCCAGCAGGGGCCGGGCTAGCAATCAGCCCCAGCATTTT | CASRGRASNQPQHF
- | TRBJ1-2 | TRBV19 | TRBD1 | TGTGCCAGTAGTTCGCCGGGACAGGCCATAACTAACTATGGCTACACCTTC | CASSSPGQAITNYGYTF
- | TRBJ1-4 | TRBV6-6 | - | TGTGCCAGCAGCTGGGAGGGGGTGGGTAGTGAAAAACTGTTTTTT | CASSWEGVGSEKLFF
- | TRBJ1-1 | TRBV28 | TRBD1 | TGTGCCAGCAGTTTAAGGGACAGGTGGGGTACAGCTTTCTTT | CASSLRDRWGTAFF
once | TRBJ1-2 | TRBV2 | TRBD1 | TGTGCCAGCAAAGGGCAGGGGGAATATGGCTACACCTTC | CASKGQGEYGYTF
- | TRBJ2-7 | TRBV29-1 | - | TGCAGCGGCATAGTTGGGGGAAGTCGGGGCGAGCAGTACTTC | CSGIVGGSRGEQYF
once | TRBJ2-5 | TRBV19 | TRBD2 | TGTGCCAGTAGTGTCAGGAGCGGGAGAGGGAGATCGGAGACCCAGTACTTC | CASSVRSGRGRSETQYF
- | TRBJ2-2 | TRBV18 | - | TGTGCCAGCTCACCGAACGGCCCGGCCGGGGAGCTGTTTTTT | CASSPNGPAGELFF
- | TRBJ2-5 | TRBV15 | TRBD2 | TGTGCCACCAGCCCCCTTCCGAGGGGAGGGCAAGAGACCCAGTACTTC | CATSPLPRGGQETQYF
- | TRBJ2-7 | TRBV9 | TRBD2 | TGTGCCAGCAGCATAGGACTAGCCCAATCCTACGAGCAGTACTTC | CASSIGLAQSYEQYF
- | TRBJ2-3 | TRBV15 | TRBD2 | TGTGCCACCAGCAGAGGCTGGACTAGCGGCACAGATACGCAGTATTTT | CATSRGWTSGTDTQYF
once | TRBJ2-5 | TRBV28 | - | TGTGCCAGCGGCTTTTCCGGGGAAGAGACCCAGTACTTC | CASGFSGEETQYF
- | TRBJ2-1 | TRBV2 | TRBD2 | TGTGCCAGCAGCGCCGGAGCGGGAATATACAATGAGCAGTTCTTC | CASSAGAGIYNEQFF
few | TRBJ1-1 | TRBV5-1 | - | TGCGCCAGCAGCCAGGACAGTGAAGCTTTCTTT | CASSQDSEAFF
- | TRBJ2-1 | TRBV9 | TRBD2 | TGTGCCAGCAGCGGACTAGCGGACGGGGCCACTGAGCAGTTCTTC | CASSGLADGATEQFF
few | TRBJ2-7 | TRBV7-6 | TRBD2 | TGTGCCAGCAGCTCCCATACCGCGGGAGGGTCGCGCGAGCAGTACTTC | CASSSHTAGGSREQYF
- | TRBJ2-5 | TRBV10-3 | TRBD2 | TGTGCCATCAGTTTAGCGGGAGAGGGGGAGACCCAGTACTTC | CAISLAGEGETQYF
few | TRBJ2-3 | TRBV7-9 | - | TGTGCCAGCAGCTTGGGGACCATTAGCACAGATACGCAGTATTTT | CASSLGTISTDTQYF
- | TRBJ1-5 | TRBV4-1 | TRBD1 | TGCGCCAGCAGCCAGCTTGTGGACAGGGGGAACAATCAGCCCCAGCATTTT | CASSQLVDRGNNQPQHF
- | TRBJ2-7 | TRBV2 | - | TGTGCCAGCAGTGAAAGGCGACAGGAGCAGTACTTC | CASSERRQEQYF
- | TRBJ2-7 | TRBV2 | TRBD2 | TGTGCCAGCAGTGAAGCGCTTCGGGGGGGTTCGCTTTCTGACGAGCAGTACTTC | CASSEALRGGSLSDEQYF
- | TRBJ2-5 | TRBV2 | - | TGTGCCAGCAGTGAGTTCGGCCAAGAGACCCAGTACTTC | CASSEFGQETQYF
- | TRBJ2-2 | TRBV28 | - | TGTGCCAGCAGTCCCTGGACGGGAGAGGGGGGGAACGCCGGGGAGCTGTTTTTT | CASSPWTGEGGNAGELFF
- | TRBJ2-7 | TRBV7-2 | TRBD2 | TGTGCCAGCAGCTGGCAAGGGACTAGCGCTTACGAGCAGTACTTC | CASSWQGTSAYEQYF
- | TRBJ1-2 | TRBV28 | TRBD1 | TGTGCCAGCAGCTCGGGACAGTTCACTTATGGCTACACCTTC | CASSSGQFTYGYTF
- | TRBJ1-2 | TRBV11-2 | - | TGTGCCGTAACAGGGACGCACGGGTACACCTTC | CAVTGTHGYTF
- | TRBJ1-1 | TRBV14 | TRBD1 | TGTGCCAGCAGCTGGACAGGGGCCACTGAAGCTTTCTTT | CASSWTGATEAFF
- | TRBJ2-3 | TRBV14 | - | TGTGCCAGCAGCCGCGGTTTCGGGGTGGGCACAGATACGCAGTATTTT | CASSRGFGVGTDTQYF
- | TRBJ2-7 | TRBV28 | TRBD1 | TGTGCCAGCAGTTCGCTCGGGACAGGGGGCTACGAGCAGTACTTC | CASSSLGTGGYEQYF